What follows are 11 T cell receptor beta chains derived from one specimen sequenced in a study of cytomegalovirus exposure and HLA in healthy donors. This PCR relied on a set of 60 Vbeta primers and 13 Jbeta primers. The protocol was immunoSEQ multiplex PCR, while the TCRdb copy is restricted to in-frame clones and leaves out a portion. Altogether about 130,000 clones are present, around 80% being singletons, with the ten largest covering about 6.8%. What was sequenced was PBMCs. The origin of the receptors is a middle-aged man in good health and CMV-seropositive.

The chain carries TRBV19 and TRBJ1-5; D possibly corresponds to TRBD1 (5 bases). The V end was cut by 4 bases, the J end by 2 bases, with 9 bases between. The CDR3 sequence is 14 residues long. Germline V gene sequence: CDR1 LNHDA, CDR2 SQIVND (reference sequence). The CDR3 loop reads CASSNGGGNQPQHF. CDR3 bases: TGTGCCAGTAGTAACGGGGGAGGCAATCAGCCCCAGCATTTT.

The chain has TRBV10-1 and TRBJ2-7; 8 nucleotides match TRBD2. The CDR3 is made up of 13 amino acids. V gave up 5 bases and J gave up 3 bases; unmatched junction bases: 3. CDR1 is WNHNN and CDR2 is SYGVQD in the germline V gene (reference sequence). The CDR3 reads CASSPAGVYEQYF. The DNA of the CDR3 is TGCGCCAGCAGTCCAGCGGGAGTCTACGAGCAGTACTTC.

This chain connects TRBV11-2 to TRBJ2-1; TRBD1 might be the D (5 bases). This CDR3 has 14 residues. Trimming took 2 bases from V and 6 from J, leaving 11 bases between them. From germline, CDR1 is SGHAT and CDR2 FQNNGV. CDR3 region: CASSLQGWGNEQFF. The CDR3 DNA sequence: TGTGCCAGCAGCTTACAGGGCTGGGGCAATGAGCAGTTCTTC. Full variable domain (missing parts from reference TRBV11-2 and TRBJ2-1): EAGVAQSPRYKIIEKRQSVAFWCNPISGHATLYWYQQILGQGPKLLIQFQNNGVVDDSQLPKDRFSAERLKGVDSTLKIQPAKLEDSAVYLCASSLQGWGNEQFFGPGTRLTVL.

This clone has a single count. This sequence joins TRBV6-6 and TRBJ1-2; 7 positions match TRBD1. Germline lookup yields CDR1 MNHNY and CDR2 SVGAGI (reference sequence). The CDR3 contains 14 residues. V lost 2 bases, J lost 8 bases, and 8 bases stayed unmatched. In nucleotides, the CDR3 is TGTGCCAGCAGTTACCGGGGACAGAAATGGGGCTACACCTTC. This encodes CASSYRGQKWGYTF.

V gene TRBV5-5 combines with J gene TRBJ2-4; possibly TRBD2 for D (6 bases). V was pared by 4 bases and J by 0 bases, with 17 bases between. CDR3 size: 17 residues. Germline values: CDR1 SGHKS, CDR2 YYEKEE (reference sequence). The CDR3 sequence is CASSPHSGPIAKNIQYF. DNA of the CDR3: TGTGCCAGCAGCCCTCATAGCGGACCCATAGCCAAAAACATTCAGTACTTC.

This chain joins TRBV4-2 and TRBJ2-7, with D perhaps TRBD1 (6 bases). V was trimmed by 0 bases and J by 2 bases, leaving 17 bases between them. From germline, CDR1 is LGHNA and CDR2 YNFKEQ. This CDR3 spans 17 amino acids. The CDR3 region is CASSQESHLQGPYEQYF. CDR3 in DNA: TGTGCCAGCAGCCAAGAGTCCCATTTACAGGGACCCTACGAGCAGTACTTC.

The gene calls are TRBV25-1 and TRBJ2-7; 8 bases are a match to TRBD1. J lost 1 base, V lost 5 bases, and 7 bases had no gene match. This CDR3 comprises 15 residues. The germline gives CDR1 MGHDK, CDR2 SYGVNS. The CDR3 DNA sequence: TGTGCCAGCAGTCTCTCGGGGGACAGGTCCTACGAGCAGTACTTC. Amino acid sequence: CASSLSGDRSYEQYF.

V is TRBV5-5 and J is TRBJ1-3, with a weak D call TRBD1 (6 bases). This CDR3 is built from 15 residues. In germline, CDR1 is SGHKS, CDR2 YYEKEE (reference sequence). V was clipped by 4 bases and J by 0 bases, with 11 bases between them. CDR3: CASSPQGISGNTIYF. The CDR3 DNA sequence: TGTGCCAGCAGCCCCCAGGGGATCTCTGGAAACACCATATATTTT.

The chain employs TRBV9 and TRBJ2-3, with 7 bases aligning to TRBD2. Germline V gene lookup returns CDR1 SGDLS and CDR2 YYNGEE. Trimming at V came to 4 bases and at J to 4 bases, leaving 18 bases not matched to a gene. CDR3 size: 18 residues. The CDR3 protein is CASSTPQRGGVFADTQYF. The DNA for the CDR3 is TGTGCCAGCAGCACCCCGCAGCGGGGAGGGGTATTCGCAGATACGCAGTATTTT.

The gene calls are TRBV28 and TRBJ2-7, with 13 bases that match TRBD2. Unmatched junction bases numbered 15, after V lost 7 bases and J lost 0 bases. Germline assignment: CDR1 MDHEN and CDR2 SYDVKM. The CDR3 extends over 19 amino acids. The CDR3 sequence is CASIRSGTSGTYYSYEQYF. The CDR3 DNA follows: TGTGCCAGCATCCGCTCCGGGACTAGCGGGACCTACTACTCCTACGAGCAGTACTTC.

V is TRBV7-9 and J is TRBJ1-1; D is undetermined. CDR3 length: 11 amino acids. V was cut by 5 bases and J by 12 bases, with 13 bases left in between. CDR1 and CDR2 (germline): SEHNR, FQNEAQ (reference sequence). CDR3 amino acids: CASSTDNSPFF. The CDR3 DNA reads TGTGCCAGCAGCACTGACAATTCCCCTTTCTTT.